This T cell receptor (beta chain) was observed in a study of T cell repertoires in cytomegalovirus infection. Study in general: Peptides in the study included HLA-C-restricted and HLA-B-restricted CMV epitopes. It was the public TCR beta signatures that indicated both CMV infection and matching HLA type. Study-level points and caveats: Frequencies of public TCR beta families were cumulated, and this identified carriers of CMV plus the relevant HLA. HLA-C-restricted, CMV-specific TCR beta clonotypes were dominant ex vivo.

Each CDR3 protein gets one entry after TCRdb re-called the reads with MiXCR. The sample contains some 920,000 distinct CDR3 sequences, approximately 30% of which appear only once. This clonotype has a handful of counts. The antigen is unknown. The sample here was cultured CD8+ T cells from PBMCs, taken from culture after CMV antigen stimulation. The receptor was isolated from a human donor in good health (CMV status not recorded). Some clones in this sample may be carry-over from other donors' samples.

CDR3 protein: CASSQGLGGGGPYTEAFF. CDR3 in DNA: TGCGCCAGCAGCCAAGGCCTGGGAGGGGGAGGGCCTTACACTGAAGCTTTCTTT. The V and J genes are TRBV4-3 and TRBJ1-1; D is perhaps TRBD1 (6 bases). Trimming shortened V by 1 base and J by 3 bases, and 21 bases separated the two germline ends. This CDR3 contains 18 residues. CDR1 and CDR2 (germline): LGHNA, YSLEER.